A single sample is the source of the 2 T cell receptor beta chains below, sequenced in a study of shared clonotypes between healthy human individuals. Naivety among CD8 cells was defined by CD45RO negativity and positive CCR7 selection, thereby excluding terminally differentiated effector memory CD45RA+ cells. Measured with immunoSEQ multiplex PCR; TCRdb has only the in-frame clones, and not every one. Here the sample spans over 2 million clones, about 94% being singletons. Sequencing used naive CD8+ T cells sorted from blood. These receptors were obtained from a man between 18 and 35 years old in good health.

The J gene is TRBJ1-5, the V gene TRBV6-1, with 8 bases identical to TRBD1. This CDR3 is 16 amino acids long. The V gene's germline CDR1 is MNHNS and CDR2 SASEGT. Losses at the gene ends were 4 bases for V and 3 bases for J; bases not matched to a gene: 8. CDR3: CASSVGTGQLNQPQHF. The CDR3 DNA reads as TGTGCCAGCAGTGTGGGGACAGGACAACTCAATCAGCCCCAGCATTTT.

The chain carries TRBV28 and TRBJ1-1; TRBD1 aligns across 11 bases. Germline-derived CDR1 and CDR2 are MDHEN and SYDVKM. V shed 10 bases, J shed 1 base, and the junction held 8 bases outside the gene matches. The CDR3 extends over 15 amino acids. CDR3 protein: CATYRDRGTNTEAFF. The CDR3 bases are TGTGCCACCTATAGGGACAGGGGGACGAACACTGAAGCTTTCTTT.